A selection of T cell receptor beta chains follows, all from one sample in a study of Tregs in tolerant kidney transplant recipients. The repertoire was sequenced with immunoSEQ multiplex PCR; TCRdb's copy has only in-frame clones and lacks some. Of some 8,700 clones in the sample, roughly half were seen once. Their recognized antigens are unknown. The specimen was CD4+ T cells from blood cultured with allogeneic cells. These TCRs come from a human donor in good health. Both conserved end residues are part of each CDR3. D genes are given only for firm matches. Clone size is shown for a subset of rows, as once, few, many or a class of expanded clone.

v_call	clone_size	j_call	d_call	cdr3_aa	cdr3_nt
TRBV5-1	NA	TRBJ2-1	TRBD1	CASSRTVWGQGGSEQFF	TGCGCCAGCAGTAGGACCGTTTGGGGACAGGGAGGGAGTGAGCAGTTCTTC
TRBV6-1	once	TRBJ2-7	NA	CASSLKRYSYEQYF	TGTGCCAGCAGTTTAAAGCGGTACAGCTACGAGCAGTACTTC
TRBV7-2	NA	TRBJ2-2	NA	CASSFGWVTGELFF	TGTGCCAGCAGCTTCGGATGGGTCACCGGGGAGCTGTTTTTT
TRBV19	NA	TRBJ1-6	NA	CASSMTKGYGSPLHF	TGTGCCAGTAGTATGACAAAGGGTTATGGTTCACCCCTCCACTTT
TRBV4-1	NA	TRBJ2-3	TRBD2	CASSQATSGSTDTQYF	TGCGCCAGCAGCCAGGCGACTAGCGGATCCACAGATACGCAGTATTTT
TRBV6-5	NA	TRBJ2-1	TRBD2	CASSAGTSPYNEQFF	TGTGCCAGCAGTGCCGGGACTAGCCCCTACAATGAGCAGTTCTTC
TRBV30	NA	TRBJ2-3	TRBD2	CAWTKGGRADTQYF	TGTGCCTGGACTAAGGGCGGGAGAGCTGATACGCAGTATTTT
TRBV10-1	NA	TRBJ2-3	TRBD2	CATLGLVWTSGRGDTQYF	TGCGCCACCTTGGGACTTGTTTGGACTAGCGGGAGAGGGGATACGCAGTATTTT
TRBV4-2	NA	TRBJ2-1	TRBD2	CASSQRLAGGLSEQFF	TGTGCCAGCAGCCAAAGACTAGCGGGAGGGCTGAGTGAGCAGTTCTTC
TRBV15	NA	TRBJ2-3	TRBD2	CATSREWLAGDTQYF	TGTGCCACCAGCAGAGAGTGGCTAGCGGGAGATACGCAGTATTTT
TRBV7-2	medium-sized	TRBJ2-1	NA	CASSLERGWGEQFF	TGTGCCAGCAGCTTAGAGAGGGGGTGGGGTGAGCAGTTCTTC
TRBV27	NA	TRBJ2-7	NA	CDSSYKGTMASVRGERYF	TGTGACAGCAGTTATAAGGGGACAATGGCTAGCGTCCGGGGGGAGCGGTACTTC
TRBV7-9	NA	TRBJ1-1	TRBD1	CASSPGQGTEAFF	TGTGCCAGCAGCCCGGGACAGGGCACTGAAGCTTTCTTT
TRBV6-6	NA	TRBJ2-7	NA	CASSYRLLQGGEQYF	TGTGCCAGCAGTTACCGCTTGCTACAGGGAGGCGAGCAGTACTTC
TRBV28	NA	TRBJ2-7	TRBD2	CASKTSGRWNEQYF	TGTGCCAGCAAGACTAGCGGGAGGTGGAACGAGCAGTACTTC
TRBV2	few	TRBJ2-1	TRBD2	CASIRLAGVGNEQFF	TGTGCCAGCATTCGACTAGCGGGAGTAGGCAATGAGCAGTTCTTC
TRBV27	NA	TRBJ2-2	TRBD2	CASRGLAGGDTGELFF	TGTGCCAGCAGGGGACTAGCGGGAGGGGACACCGGGGAGCTGTTTTTT
TRBV6-5	NA	TRBJ2-1	TRBD2	CASKVGGRGKQFF	TGTGCCAGCAAGGTGGGCGGGAGGGGAAAGCAGTTCTTC
TRBV11-2	NA	TRBJ2-1	NA	CASSLAYSSYNEQFF	TGTGCCAGCAGCTTAGCGTATAGCTCCTACAATGAGCAGTTCTTC
TRBV4-2	NA	TRBJ1-4	NA	CASSQLRDNEKLFF	TGTGCCAGCAGCCAGCTCCGAGATAATGAAAAACTGTTTTTT
TRBV4-1	NA	TRBJ2-5	NA	CASSQGVRPSQETQYF	TGCGCCAGCAGCCAAGGGGTTCGCCCGAGCCAAGAGACCCAGTACTTC
TRBV7-6	NA	TRBJ1-1	NA	CASSQAGLGATEAFF	TGTGCCAGCTCACAAGCAGGACTGGGGGCCACTGAAGCTTTCTTT
TRBV7-3	once	TRBJ1-2	NA	CASSLVGSDGYTF	TGTGCCAGCAGCTTGGTCGGCTCCGATGGCTACACCTTC
TRBV6-6	NA	TRBJ1-5	NA	CASGRFNQPQHF	TGTGCCAGCGGACGGTTCAATCAGCCCCAGCATTTT
TRBV7-3	NA	TRBJ2-2	TRBD1	CASSLGTGFTGELFF	TGTGCCAGCAGCTTAGGGACAGGCTTCACCGGGGAGCTGTTTTTT
TRBV7-2	NA	TRBJ2-3	NA	CASSFGHKFNTDTQYF	TGTGCCAGCAGCTTTGGGCACAAGTTCAACACAGATACGCAGTATTTT
TRBV6-5	NA	TRBJ2-2	NA	CASSRGPGELFF	TGTGCCAGCAGCCGTGGTCCCGGGGAGCTGTTTTTT
TRBV7-9	once	TRBJ2-2	TRBD2	CASSLLAANTGELFF	TGTGCCAGCAGCTTACTAGCGGCGAACACCGGGGAGCTGTTTTTT
TRBV30	NA	TRBJ1-5	NA	CAWSVPGLQNQPQHF	TGTGCCTGGAGTGTACCGGGACTCCAGAATCAGCCCCAGCATTTT
TRBV15	few	TRBJ1-1	TRBD1	CATSRDEGQGRTNTEAFF	TGTGCCACCAGCAGAGATGAGGGACAGGGGCGGACGAACACTGAAGCTTTCTTT
TRBV21-1	NA	TRBJ2-7	NA	CASSKKRKRGGYEQYF	TGTGCCAGCAGCAAAAAAAGGAAGCGGGGGGGCTACGAGCAGTACTTC
TRBV7-8	NA	TRBJ2-1	TRBD2	CASSSGTSGAYNEQFF	TGTGCCAGCAGCTCAGGGACTAGCGGGGCCTACAATGAGCAGTTCTTC
TRBV6-5	medium-sized	TRBJ2-7	TRBD1	CASSRTGVQYF	TGTGCCAGCAGTCGTACAGGGGTACAGTACTTC
TRBV6-1	NA	TRBJ1-2	TRBD1	CASTETGNYGYTF	TGTGCCAGCACCGAGACAGGGAACTATGGCTACACCTTC
TRBV6-5	few	TRBJ2-2	NA	CASAGATGELFF	TGTGCCAGCGCCGGGGCCACCGGGGAGCTGTTTTTT
TRBV7-2	NA	TRBJ2-7	TRBD2	CASRLAGGYEQYF	TGTGCCAGCAGACTAGCGGGAGGCTACGAGCAGTACTTC
TRBV29-1	NA	TRBJ2-5	NA	CSVAGETQYF	TGCAGCGTTGCAGGAGAGACCCAGTACTTC
TRBV18	NA	TRBJ2-5	TRBD1	CASSPATGGIETQYF	TGTGCCAGCTCACCGGCGACAGGGGGTATAGAGACCCAGTACTTC
TRBV7-6	NA	TRBJ2-7	NA	CASSLAPPGASSSYEQYF	TGTGCCAGCAGCTTAGCGCCCCCAGGGGCGTCGAGCTCCTACGAGCAGTACTTC
TRBV10-3	few	TRBJ2-4	NA	CAIRPTGQENIQYF	TGTGCCATCAGACCCACAGGGCAGGAAAACATTCAGTACTTC
TRBV7-2	few	TRBJ1-5	NA	CASSFYGSNQPQHF	TGTGCCAGCAGCTTTTACGGTAGCAATCAGCCCCAGCATTTT
TRBV7-6	NA	TRBJ2-1	TRBD2	CASSLAFTLAGGPPEQFF	TGTGCCAGCAGCTTAGCTTTTACTTTAGCGGGAGGGCCCCCCGAGCAGTTCTTC
TRBV6-5	few	TRBJ1-2	TRBD1	CASSRTGDGYTF	TGTGCCAGCAGTCGAACAGGGGATGGCTACACCTTC
TRBV21-1	medium-sized	TRBJ1-1	NA	CASSGYRTGENTEAFF	TGTGCCAGCAGCGGGTACCGGACAGGGGAGAACACTGAAGCTTTCTTT
TRBV14	NA	TRBJ2-5	NA	CASSQRGTQYF	TGTGCCAGCAGCCAAAGGGGGACCCAGTACTTC
TRBV11-2	NA	TRBJ2-5	TRBD2	CASRIAGGPLIEETQYF	TGTGCCAGCAGGATAGCGGGGGGGCCCCTCATAGAAGAGACCCAGTACTTC
TRBV19	NA	TRBJ2-7	TRBD1	CASSMHPGTGYGSSYEQYF	TGTGCCAGTAGTATGCATCCCGGGACAGGGTATGGAAGCTCCTACGAGCAGTACTTC
TRBV11-2	NA	TRBJ2-2	NA	CASSLVPWGYHTGELFF	TGTGCCAGCAGCTTAGTCCCTTGGGGGTACCACACCGGGGAGCTGTTTTTT
TRBV9	medium-sized	TRBJ2-3	NA	CASSVVGFTDTQYF	TGTGCCAGCAGCGTAGTTGGGTTCACAGATACGCAGTATTTT
TRBV5-6	NA	TRBJ2-3	NA	CASSPGGSTDTQYF	TGTGCCAGCAGCCCTGGGGGGAGCACAGATACGCAGTATTTT
TRBV7-2	NA	TRBJ1-1	TRBD1	CASSPRWGTGANTEAFF	TGTGCCAGCAGCCCGAGGTGGGGTACAGGGGCAAACACTGAAGCTTTCTTT